Reported below is one T cell receptor (beta chain). This sample is part of a study of metastatic and nonmetastatic thyroid tumors. Study-wide background: Malignant and benign thyroid patients had repertoires compared in peripheral blood and tumor or nodule tissue.

Every patient underwent thyroid surgery untreated. TCRdb re-processed the PCR reads through MiXCR. The sample consists of 15,000 to 20,000 clones, 26% of them appearing once. CDR1 is SGHAT and CDR2 is FQNNGV in the germline V gene. With 5 bases removed from V and 7 bases from J, the gap between germline ends came to 33 bases. This CDR3 is 19 amino acids long. V and J are TRBV11-2 and TRBJ2-7; tentative D call: TRBD2 (6 bases). This TCR derives from a female donor with papillary thyroid cancer or a benign thyroid nodule (not recorded which). Some clones in this sample may be carry-over from other donors' samples. The sequenced sample consisted of tumor tissue. CDR3 coding DNA: TGTGCCAGCAGCCCCCTGGGGACTTTTACTGGGACCACTGTGTGTGAGCAGTACTTC. This encodes CASSPLGTFTGTTVCEQYF.